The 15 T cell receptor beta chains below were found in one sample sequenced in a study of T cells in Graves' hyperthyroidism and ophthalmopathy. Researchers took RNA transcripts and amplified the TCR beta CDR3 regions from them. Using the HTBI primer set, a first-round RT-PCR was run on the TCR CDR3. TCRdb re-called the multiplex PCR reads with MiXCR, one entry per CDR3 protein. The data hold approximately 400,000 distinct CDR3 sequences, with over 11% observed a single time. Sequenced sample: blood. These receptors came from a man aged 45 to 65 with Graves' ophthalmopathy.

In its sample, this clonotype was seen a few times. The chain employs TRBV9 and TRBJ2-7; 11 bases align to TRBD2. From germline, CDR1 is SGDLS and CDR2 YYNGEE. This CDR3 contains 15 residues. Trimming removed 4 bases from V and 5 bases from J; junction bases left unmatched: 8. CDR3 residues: CASSSRHSGRDEQYF. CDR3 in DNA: TGTGCCAGCAGCTCAAGGCATAGCGGGAGGGACGAGCAGTACTTC.

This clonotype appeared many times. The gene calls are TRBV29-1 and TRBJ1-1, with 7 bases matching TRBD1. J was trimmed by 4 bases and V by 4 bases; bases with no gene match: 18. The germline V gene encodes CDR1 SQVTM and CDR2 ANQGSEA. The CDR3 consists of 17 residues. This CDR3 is CSVVLAGGSLWSTEAFF. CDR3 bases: TGCAGCGTTGTTCTGGCAGGGGGGTCCCTTTGGTCCACTGAAGCTTTCTTT.

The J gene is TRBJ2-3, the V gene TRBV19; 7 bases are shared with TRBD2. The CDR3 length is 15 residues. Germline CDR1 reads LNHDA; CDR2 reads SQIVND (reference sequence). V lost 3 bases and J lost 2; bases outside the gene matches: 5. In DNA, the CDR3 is TGTGCCAGTAGTATGTGGAGCGGGAACACAGATACGCAGTATTTT. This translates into CASSMWSGNTDTQYF.

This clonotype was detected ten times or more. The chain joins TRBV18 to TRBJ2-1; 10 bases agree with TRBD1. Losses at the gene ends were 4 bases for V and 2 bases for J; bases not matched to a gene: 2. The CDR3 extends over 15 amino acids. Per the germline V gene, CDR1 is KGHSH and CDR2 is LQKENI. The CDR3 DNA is TGTGCCAGCTCACGGGACAGGGGCACCTACAATGAGCAGTTCTTC. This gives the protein CASSRDRGTYNEQFF.

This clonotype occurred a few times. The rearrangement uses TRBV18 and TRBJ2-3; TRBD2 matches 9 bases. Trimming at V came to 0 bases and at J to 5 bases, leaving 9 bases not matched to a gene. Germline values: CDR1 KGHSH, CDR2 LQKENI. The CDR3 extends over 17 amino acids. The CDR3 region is CASSPPSMLAGLDTQYF. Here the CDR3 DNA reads TGTGCCAGCTCACCACCGAGTATGCTAGCGGGATTAGATACGCAGTATTTT.

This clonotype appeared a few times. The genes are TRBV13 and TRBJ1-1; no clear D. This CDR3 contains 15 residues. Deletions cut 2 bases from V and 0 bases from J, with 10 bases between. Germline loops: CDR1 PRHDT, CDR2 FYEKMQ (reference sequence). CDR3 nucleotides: TGTGCCAGCAGCTTACGTGGCCGGATGAACACTGAAGCTTTCTTT. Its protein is CASSLRGRMNTEAFF. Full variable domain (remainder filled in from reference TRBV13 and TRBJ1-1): AAGVIQSPRHLIKEKRETATLKCYPIPRHDTVYWYQQGPGQDPQFLISFYEKMQSDKGSIPDRFSAQQFSDYHSELNMSSLELGDSALYFCASSLRGRMNTEAFFGQGTRLTVV.

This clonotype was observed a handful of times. The CDR3 protein is CAWSGTEQETQYF. DNA of the CDR3: TGTGCCTGGAGTGGAACAGAACAAGAGACCCAGTACTTC. This sequence joins TRBV30 and TRBJ2-5; no reliable D call. CDR3 length: 13 residues. Trimming left V 1 base short and J 2 bases short, with 8 bases between. The germline V gene encodes CDR1 GTSNPN and CDR2 SVGIG (reference sequence). Full variable domain (remainder filled in from reference TRBV30 and TRBJ2-5): SQTIHQWPATLVQPVGSPLSLECTVEGTSNPNLYWYRQAAGRGLQLLFYSVGIGQISSEVPQNLSASRPQDRQFILSSKKLLLSDSGFYLCAWSGTEQETQYFGPGTRLLVL.

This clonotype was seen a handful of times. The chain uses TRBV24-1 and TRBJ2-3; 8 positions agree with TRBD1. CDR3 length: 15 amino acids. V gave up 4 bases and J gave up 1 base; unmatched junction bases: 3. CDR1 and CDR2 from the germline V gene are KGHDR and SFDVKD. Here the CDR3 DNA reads TGTGCCACCAGTGACCCGGGACAGGGCACAGATACGCAGTATTTT. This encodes CATSDPGQGTDTQYF.

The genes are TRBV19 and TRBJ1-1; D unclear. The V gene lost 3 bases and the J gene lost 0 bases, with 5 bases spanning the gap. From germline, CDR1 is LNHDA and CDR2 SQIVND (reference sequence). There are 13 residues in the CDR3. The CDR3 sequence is CASSIPMNTEAFF. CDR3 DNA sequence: TGTGCCAGTAGTATTCCTATGAACACTGAAGCTTTCTTT.

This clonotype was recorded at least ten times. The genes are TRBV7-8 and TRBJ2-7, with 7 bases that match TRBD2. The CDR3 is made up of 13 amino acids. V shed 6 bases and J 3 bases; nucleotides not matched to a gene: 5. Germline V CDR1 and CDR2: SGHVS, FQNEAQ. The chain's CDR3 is CASSWGRDYEQYF. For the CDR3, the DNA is TGTGCCAGCAGTTGGGGGAGGGACTACGAGCAGTACTTC.

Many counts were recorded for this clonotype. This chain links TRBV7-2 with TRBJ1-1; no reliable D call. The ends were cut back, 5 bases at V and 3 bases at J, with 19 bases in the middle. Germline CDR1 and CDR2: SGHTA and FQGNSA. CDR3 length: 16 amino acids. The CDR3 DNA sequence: TGTGCCAGCAGCCCATCTTCCGGTATTGTCGACACTGAAGCTTTCTTT. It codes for CASSPSSGIVDTEAFF. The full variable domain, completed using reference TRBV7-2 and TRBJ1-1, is GAGVSQSPSNKVTEKGKDVELRCDPISGHTALYWYRQSLGQGLEFLIYFQGNSAPDKSGLPSDRFSAERTGGSVSTLTIQRTQQEDSAVYLCASSPSSGIVDTEAFFGQGTRLTVV.

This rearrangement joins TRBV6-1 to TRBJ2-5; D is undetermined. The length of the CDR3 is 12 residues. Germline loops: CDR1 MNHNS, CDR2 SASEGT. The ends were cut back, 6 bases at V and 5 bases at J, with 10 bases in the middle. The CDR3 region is CASSASRETQYF. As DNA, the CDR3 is TGTGCCAGCAGCGCCTCTAGGGAGACCCAGTACTTC.

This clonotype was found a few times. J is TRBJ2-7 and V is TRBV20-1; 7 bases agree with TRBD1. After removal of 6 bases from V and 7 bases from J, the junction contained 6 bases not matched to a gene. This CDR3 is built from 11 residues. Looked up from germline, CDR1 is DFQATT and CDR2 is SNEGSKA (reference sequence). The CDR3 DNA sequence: TGCAGTGCACCACAGGGGTGGGAGCAGTACTTC. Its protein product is CSAPQGWEQYF.

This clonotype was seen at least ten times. In DNA, the CDR3 is TGCGCCAGCAGCTTACCGACCGGGAATGAGCAGTTCTTC. It specifies CASSLPTGNEQFF. The V call is TRBV5-1, the J call TRBJ2-1; unclear D gene. CDR1 is SGHRS, CDR2 YFSETQ, per germline. The CDR3 is made up of 13 amino acids. Trimming removed 2 bases from V and 7 bases from J, with 10 bases in between.

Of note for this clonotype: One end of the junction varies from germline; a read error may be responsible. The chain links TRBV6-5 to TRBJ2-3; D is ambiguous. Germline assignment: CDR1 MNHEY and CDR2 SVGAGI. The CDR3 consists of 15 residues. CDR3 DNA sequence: TGTGCCGGCAGTTACATCGGGCTTAGCACAGATACGCAGTATTTT. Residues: CAGSYIGLSTDTQYF.